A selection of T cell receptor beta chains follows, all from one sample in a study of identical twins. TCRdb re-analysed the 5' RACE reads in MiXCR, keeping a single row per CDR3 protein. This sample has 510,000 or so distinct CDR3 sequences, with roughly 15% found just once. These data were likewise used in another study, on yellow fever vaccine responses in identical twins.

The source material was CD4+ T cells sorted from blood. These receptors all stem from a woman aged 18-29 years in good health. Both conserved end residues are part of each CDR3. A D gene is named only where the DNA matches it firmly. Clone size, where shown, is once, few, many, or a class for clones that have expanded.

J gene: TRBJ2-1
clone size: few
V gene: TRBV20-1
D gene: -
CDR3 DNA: TGCAGTGCTAGAATATTACAGGGAATTGAGCAGTTCTTC
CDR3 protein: CSARILQGIEQFF

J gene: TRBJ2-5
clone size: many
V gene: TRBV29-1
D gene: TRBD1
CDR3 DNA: TGCAGCGTTGAAAGGGACAGACAAGAGACCCAGTACTTC
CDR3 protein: CSVERDRQETQYF

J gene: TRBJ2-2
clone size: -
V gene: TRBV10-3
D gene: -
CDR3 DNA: TGTGCCATCAGACCAAACACCGGGGAGCTGTTTTTT
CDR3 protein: CAIRPNTGELFF

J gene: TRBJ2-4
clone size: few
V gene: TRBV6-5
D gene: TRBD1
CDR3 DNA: TGTGCCAGCAGTTACTCGGCAGGGGGAAAAAACATTCAGTACTTC
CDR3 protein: CASSYSAGGKNIQYF

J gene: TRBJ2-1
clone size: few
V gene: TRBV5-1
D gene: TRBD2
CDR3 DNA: TGCGCCAGCAGTATGGGGGGGAGCTCCTACAATGAGCAGTTCTTC
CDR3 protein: CASSMGGSSYNEQFF

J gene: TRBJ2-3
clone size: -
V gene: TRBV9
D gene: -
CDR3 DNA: TGTGCCAGTGGCCCGGGACCCACAGATACGCAGTATTTT
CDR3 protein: CASGPGPTDTQYF

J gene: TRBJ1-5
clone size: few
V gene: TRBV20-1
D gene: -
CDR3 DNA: TGCAGTGCTAGAGTCCAAGGGTACGGGCCCCAGCATTTT
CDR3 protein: CSARVQGYGPQHF

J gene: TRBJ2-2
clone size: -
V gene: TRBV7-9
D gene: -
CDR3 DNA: TGTGCCAGCAGCGGGACCCTCCGCACCGGGGAGCTGTTTTTT
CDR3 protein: CASSGTLRTGELFF

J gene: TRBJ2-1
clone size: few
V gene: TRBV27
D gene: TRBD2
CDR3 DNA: TGTGCCAGCAGGATAACCGGGACTAGCTCCATCAATGAGCAGTTCTTC
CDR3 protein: CASRITGTSSINEQFF

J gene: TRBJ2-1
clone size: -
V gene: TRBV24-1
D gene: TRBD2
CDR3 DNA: TGTGCCACCAGTGACCAAGGACTAGCGGGGAACTACAATGAGCAGTTCTTC
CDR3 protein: CATSDQGLAGNYNEQFF

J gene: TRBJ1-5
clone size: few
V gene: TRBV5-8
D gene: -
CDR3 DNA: TGTGCCAGCAGCTTGAGTGGGGAGTCTGGCAATCAGCCCCAGCATTTT
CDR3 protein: CASSLSGESGNQPQHF

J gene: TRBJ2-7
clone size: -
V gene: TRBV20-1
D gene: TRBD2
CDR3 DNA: TGCAGTGCTATTTCGGGACTAGCGGTCTACGAGCAGTACTTC
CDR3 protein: CSAISGLAVYEQYF

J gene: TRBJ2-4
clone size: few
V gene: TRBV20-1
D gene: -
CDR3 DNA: TGCAGTGCTAGAGAGAGGGGGGACGTCAAAAACATTCAGTACTTC
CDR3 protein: CSARERGDVKNIQYF

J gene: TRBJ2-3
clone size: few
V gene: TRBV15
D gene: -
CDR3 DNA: TGTGCCACCAGCAGAGTCGGTGGCGTGCAGAATACGCAGTATTTT
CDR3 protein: CATSRVGGVQNTQYF

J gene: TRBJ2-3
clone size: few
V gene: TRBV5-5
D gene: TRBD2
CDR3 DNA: TGTGCCAGCAGCTTTAGCGGGATGGGGTCAGATACGCAGTATTTT
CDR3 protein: CASSFSGMGSDTQYF

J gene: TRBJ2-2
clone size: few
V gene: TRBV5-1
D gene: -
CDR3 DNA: TGCGCCAGCAGGGAGGCGAACACCGGGGAGCTGTTTTTT
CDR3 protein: CASREANTGELFF

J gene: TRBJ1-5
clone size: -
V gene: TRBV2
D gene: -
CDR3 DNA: TGTGCCAGCAGTGCCGGGGAGTCCGGTCAGCCCCAGCATTTT
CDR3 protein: CASSAGESGQPQHF

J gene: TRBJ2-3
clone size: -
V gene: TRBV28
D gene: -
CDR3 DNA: TGTGCCAGCGGTGACTTCGCAGATACGCAGTGTTTT
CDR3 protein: CASGDFADTQCF

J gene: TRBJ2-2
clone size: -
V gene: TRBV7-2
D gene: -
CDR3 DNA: TGTGCCAGCAGCCCAGGCCTGGGGGCGTCCGGGGAGCTGTTTTTT
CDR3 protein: CASSPGLGASGELFF

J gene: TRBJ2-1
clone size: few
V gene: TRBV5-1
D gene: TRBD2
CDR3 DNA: TGCGCCAGCAGCCCCATGACTAGCGGGAGAACGAATGAGCAGTTCTTC
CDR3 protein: CASSPMTSGRTNEQFF

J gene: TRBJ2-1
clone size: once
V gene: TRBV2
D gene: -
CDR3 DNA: TGTGCCAGCAGCGTCGGGACTCTCACGGGCTATGAGCAGTTCTTC
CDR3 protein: CASSVGTLTGYEQFF

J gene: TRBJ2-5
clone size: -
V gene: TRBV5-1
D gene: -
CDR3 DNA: TGCGCCAGCAGCTTGTTAAACAGAGATCAAGAGACCCAGTACTTC
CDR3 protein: CASSLLNRDQETQYF